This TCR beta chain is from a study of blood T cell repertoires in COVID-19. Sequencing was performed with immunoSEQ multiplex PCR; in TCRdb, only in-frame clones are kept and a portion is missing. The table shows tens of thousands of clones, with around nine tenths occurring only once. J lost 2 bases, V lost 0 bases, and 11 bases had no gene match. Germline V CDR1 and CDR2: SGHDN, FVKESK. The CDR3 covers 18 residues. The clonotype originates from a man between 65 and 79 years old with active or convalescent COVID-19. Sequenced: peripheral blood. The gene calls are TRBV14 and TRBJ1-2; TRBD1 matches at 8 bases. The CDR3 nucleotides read TGTGCCAGCAGCCAAGATCGTGGCAGGGGGCTCCGCAACTATGGCTACACCTTC. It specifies CASSQDRGRGLRNYGYTF.